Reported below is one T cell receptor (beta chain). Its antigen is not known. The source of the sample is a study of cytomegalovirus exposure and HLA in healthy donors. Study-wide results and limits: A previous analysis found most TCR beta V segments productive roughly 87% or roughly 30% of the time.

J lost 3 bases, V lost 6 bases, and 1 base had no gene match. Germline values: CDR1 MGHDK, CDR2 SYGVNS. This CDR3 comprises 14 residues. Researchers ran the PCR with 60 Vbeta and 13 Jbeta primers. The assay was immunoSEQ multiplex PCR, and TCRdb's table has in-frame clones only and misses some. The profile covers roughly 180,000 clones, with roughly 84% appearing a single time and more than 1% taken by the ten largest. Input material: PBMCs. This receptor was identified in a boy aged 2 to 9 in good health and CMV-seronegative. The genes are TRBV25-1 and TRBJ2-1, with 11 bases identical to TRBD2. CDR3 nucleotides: TGTGCCAGCAGCCTAGCGGGAGGCTACAATGAGCAGTTCTTC. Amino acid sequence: CASSLAGGYNEQFF.